A selection of T cell receptor beta chains follows, all from one sample in a study of blood T cell repertoires in COVID-19. TCRdb's copy holds only in-frame clones and misses some; the assay was immunoSEQ multiplex PCR. The table has about 36,000 clones, 75% to 95% seen once. Material: peripheral blood. Source of these receptors: a human donor in a cohort sampled during active COVID-19. Each CDR3 is given with its conserved first and last residue. The D gene is left open where the match is weak. Size is stated for part of the rows, as once, few or many counts, or as a class when the clone is expanded.

v_call: TRBV5-4
j_call: TRBJ2-4
clone_size: NA
d_call: NA
cdr3_aa: CASREGQKNIQYF
cdr3_nt: TGTGCCAGCAGGGAAGGACAGAAAAACATTCAGTACTTC

v_call: TRBV3-1/TRBV3-2
j_call: TRBJ2-5
clone_size: NA
d_call: TRBD1
cdr3_aa: CASSLRDRSQETQYF
cdr3_nt: TGTGCCAGCAGCCTGCGGGACAGGAGCCAAGAGACCCAGTACTTC

v_call: TRBV2
j_call: TRBJ2-2
clone_size: NA
d_call: NA
cdr3_aa: CASRRENTGELFF
cdr3_nt: TGTGCCAGCAGGAGGGAGAACACCGGGGAGCTGTTTTTT

v_call: TRBV25-1
j_call: TRBJ1-6
clone_size: few
d_call: NA
cdr3_aa: CASSDSRQSSYNSPLHF
cdr3_nt: TGTGCCAGCAGTGATTCCCGACAGAGCTCCTATAATTCACCCCTCCACTTT

v_call: TRBV9
j_call: TRBJ2-1
clone_size: NA
d_call: TRBD2
cdr3_aa: CASSGPTSGRANEQFF
cdr3_nt: TGTGCCAGCAGCGGGCCGACTAGCGGGAGGGCCAATGAGCAGTTCTTC

v_call: TRBV18
j_call: TRBJ1-1
clone_size: NA
d_call: TRBD1
cdr3_aa: CASSSQGQGAGTEAFF
cdr3_nt: TGTGCCAGCTCTTCCCAGGGGCAGGGGGCCGGTACTGAAGCTTTCTTT

v_call: TRBV27
j_call: TRBJ2-1
clone_size: NA
d_call: NA
cdr3_aa: CASSSRGSVGNEQFF
cdr3_nt: TGTGCCAGCAGTTCCCGAGGCTCCGTGGGCAATGAGCAGTTCTTC

v_call: TRBV5-7
j_call: TRBJ2-1
clone_size: NA
d_call: TRBD2
cdr3_aa: CASSLESGRGDEQFF
cdr3_nt: TGTGCCAGCAGCTTAGAGAGCGGGAGGGGGGATGAGCAGTTCTTC

v_call: TRBV6-5
j_call: TRBJ1-2
clone_size: once
d_call: NA
cdr3_aa: CASSWSPGGYTF
cdr3_nt: TGTGCCAGCAGTTGGTCTCCGGGTGGCTACACCTTC

v_call: TRBV5-1
j_call: TRBJ2-7
clone_size: NA
d_call: TRBD2
cdr3_aa: CASRTSGRSGEQYF
cdr3_nt: TGCGCCAGCAGGACTAGCGGGAGGAGTGGAGAGCAGTACTTC

v_call: TRBV5-6
j_call: TRBJ2-7
clone_size: NA
d_call: TRBD2
cdr3_aa: CASSLGASGMYEQYF
cdr3_nt: TGTGCCAGCAGCTTGGGGGCTAGCGGGATGTACGAGCAGTACTTC

v_call: TRBV7-8
j_call: TRBJ2-7
clone_size: NA
d_call: TRBD2
cdr3_aa: CASTTLAGANSYEQYF
cdr3_nt: TGTGCCAGCACCACCCTAGCGGGAGCCAACTCCTACGAGCAGTACTTC

v_call: TRBV7-2
j_call: TRBJ2-3
clone_size: NA
d_call: TRBD2
cdr3_aa: CASSLVPRLTSGITDTQYF
cdr3_nt: TGTGCCAGCAGCTTAGTGCCGCGCCTCACTAGCGGGATCACAGATACGCAGTATTTT

v_call: TRBV18
j_call: TRBJ1-3
clone_size: NA
d_call: NA
cdr3_aa: CASSSTVPPGNTIYF
cdr3_nt: TGTGCCAGCTCATCGACAGTCCCACCTGGAAACACCATATATTTT

v_call: TRBV25-1
j_call: TRBJ1-1
clone_size: few
d_call: NA
cdr3_aa: CASSPQVNTEAFF
cdr3_nt: TGTGCCAGCAGTCCCCAGGTGAACACTGAAGCTTTCTTT

v_call: TRBV7-7
j_call: TRBJ2-3
clone_size: NA
d_call: TRBD2
cdr3_aa: CASSRTSGRASADTQYF
cdr3_nt: TGTGCCAGCAGCCGGACTAGCGGGAGGGCCAGCGCAGATACGCAGTATTTT

v_call: TRBV21-1
j_call: TRBJ2-4
clone_size: NA
d_call: NA
cdr3_aa: CASSHRGGNIQYF
cdr3_nt: TGTGCCAGCAGCCACCGAGGGGGTAACATTCAGTACTTC

v_call: TRBV3-1/TRBV3-2
j_call: TRBJ2-2
clone_size: NA
d_call: TRBD1
cdr3_aa: CASSQRGAGGTGELFF
cdr3_nt: TGTGCCAGCAGCCAAAGGGGTGCAGGGGGCACCGGGGAGCTGTTTTTT

v_call: TRBV28
j_call: TRBJ1-2
clone_size: once
d_call: NA
cdr3_aa: CASGGQPNYGYTF
cdr3_nt: TGTGCCAGCGGAGGACAGCCGAACTATGGCTACACCTTC

v_call: TRBV5-1
j_call: TRBJ2-3
clone_size: NA
d_call: NA
cdr3_aa: CASSPAQGITDTQYF
cdr3_nt: TGCGCCAGCAGCCCCGCCCAGGGAATCACAGATACGCAGTATTTT

v_call: TRBV7-6
j_call: TRBJ1-5
clone_size: NA
d_call: NA
cdr3_aa: CASSLVGGGNQPQHF
cdr3_nt: TGTGCCAGCAGCTTAGTCGGGGGAGGCAATCAGCCCCAGCATTTT

v_call: TRBV6-5
j_call: TRBJ1-2
clone_size: NA
d_call: TRBD1
cdr3_aa: CASRGTGQGYTF
cdr3_nt: TGTGCCAGCAGAGGGACAGGGCAAGGCTACACCTTC

v_call: TRBV9
j_call: TRBJ1-3
clone_size: NA
d_call: NA
cdr3_aa: CASSVEGGNTIYF
cdr3_nt: TGTGCCAGCAGCGTAGAAGGAGGGAACACCATATATTTT

v_call: TRBV28
j_call: TRBJ2-3
clone_size: NA
d_call: NA
cdr3_aa: CASSLPTPGSTDTQYF
cdr3_nt: TGTGCCAGCAGCCTGCCGACTCCCGGATCTACAGATACGCAGTATTTT

v_call: TRBV23-1
j_call: TRBJ1-3
clone_size: NA
d_call: TRBD1
cdr3_aa: CASSQGDRLNGDTIYF
cdr3_nt: TGCGCCAGCAGTCAAGGGGACAGGCTAAACGGGGACACCATATATTTT

v_call: TRBV6-4
j_call: TRBJ2-2
clone_size: NA
d_call: NA
cdr3_aa: CASRPQPGTNTGELFF
cdr3_nt: TGTGCCAGCAGACCCCAGCCGGGAACGAACACCGGGGAGCTGTTTTTT

v_call: TRBV6-6
j_call: TRBJ1-1
clone_size: NA
d_call: NA
cdr3_aa: CASSHLRGAKNTEAFF
cdr3_nt: TGTGCCAGCAGTCACTTACGGGGGGCGAAAAACACTGAAGCTTTCTTT

v_call: TRBV7-8
j_call: TRBJ1-5
clone_size: NA
d_call: NA
cdr3_aa: CASRSWDNNQPQHF
cdr3_nt: TGTGCCAGCAGGTCATGGGACAACAATCAGCCCCAGCATTTT

v_call: TRBV19
j_call: TRBJ2-5
clone_size: once
d_call: TRBD1
cdr3_aa: CASSIRTGTETQYF
cdr3_nt: TGTGCCAGTAGTATAAGGACAGGGACGGAGACCCAGTACTTC

v_call: TRBV2
j_call: TRBJ1-4
clone_size: NA
d_call: TRBD1
cdr3_aa: CASNTATGGIEKLFF
cdr3_nt: TGTGCCAGCAATACCGCGACAGGGGGCATTGAAAAACTGTTTTTT

v_call: TRBV6-2/TRBV6-3
j_call: TRBJ2-4
clone_size: NA
d_call: NA
cdr3_aa: CASSYTRAKNIQYF
cdr3_nt: TGTGCCAGCAGTTACACGAGAGCCAAAAACATTCAGTACTTC

v_call: TRBV7-2
j_call: TRBJ1-5
clone_size: NA
d_call: NA
cdr3_aa: CASSRVQGSNQPQHF
cdr3_nt: TGTGCCAGCAGCAGGGTGCAGGGTAGCAATCAGCCCCAGCATTTT

v_call: TRBV18
j_call: TRBJ2-1
clone_size: NA
d_call: TRBD2
cdr3_aa: CASSLAGTNYNEQFF
cdr3_nt: TGTGCCAGCTCACTGGCCGGGACTAACTACAATGAGCAGTTCTTC

v_call: TRBV5-1
j_call: TRBJ2-1
clone_size: NA
d_call: TRBD1
cdr3_aa: CASSLTDRGSYNEQFF
cdr3_nt: TGCGCCAGCAGCTTAACTGACAGGGGGTCCTACAATGAGCAGTTCTTC

v_call: TRBV6-5
j_call: TRBJ1-2
clone_size: NA
d_call: NA
cdr3_aa: CASSYSLRGREGGYTF
cdr3_nt: TGTGCCAGCAGTTACTCTCTTAGGGGCAGGGAAGGGGGCTACACCTTC

v_call: TRBV19
j_call: TRBJ2-1
clone_size: NA
d_call: TRBD1
cdr3_aa: CASSDRGRRNEQFF
cdr3_nt: TGTGCCAGTAGTGACAGGGGGCGCCGCAATGAGCAGTTCTTC

v_call: TRBV28
j_call: TRBJ1-2
clone_size: NA
d_call: NA
cdr3_aa: CASRSDSQGYTF
cdr3_nt: TGTGCCAGCAGGTCGGACAGTCAAGGCTACACCTTC

v_call: TRBV29-1
j_call: TRBJ2-5
clone_size: NA
d_call: TRBD2
cdr3_aa: CSVGSSGREETQYF
cdr3_nt: TGCAGCGTTGGCTCTAGCGGGAGGGAAGAGACCCAGTACTTC

v_call: TRBV2
j_call: TRBJ2-1
clone_size: NA
d_call: TRBD2
cdr3_aa: CASSSGRAYNEQFF
cdr3_nt: TGTGCCAGCTCTAGCGGGAGGGCTTACAATGAGCAGTTCTTC

v_call: TRBV6-2/TRBV6-3
j_call: TRBJ1-2
clone_size: NA
d_call: NA
cdr3_aa: CASSYSVGVRGYTF
cdr3_nt: TGTGCCAGCAGTTACAGCGTAGGGGTGCGTGGCTACACCTTC

v_call: TRBV18
j_call: TRBJ2-5
clone_size: few
d_call: TRBD1
cdr3_aa: CASSPPIGGRETQYF
cdr3_nt: TGTGCCAGCTCACCACCGATAGGGGGCCGAGAGACCCAGTACTTC

v_call: TRBV18
j_call: TRBJ2-7
clone_size: NA
d_call: TRBD1
cdr3_aa: CASSLAGQGSGEQYF
cdr3_nt: TGTGCCAGCTCACTCGCGGGACAGGGTAGTGGGGAGCAGTACTTC

v_call: TRBV5-4
j_call: TRBJ2-5
clone_size: NA
d_call: NA
cdr3_aa: CASSEAGPRETQYF
cdr3_nt: TGTGCCAGCAGCGAGGCGGGGCCAAGGGAGACCCAGTACTTC

v_call: TRBV28
j_call: TRBJ1-2
clone_size: NA
d_call: TRBD1
cdr3_aa: CASSSGTGDRYGYTF
cdr3_nt: TGTGCCAGCAGTTCAGGGACAGGGGATCGATATGGCTACACCTTC

v_call: TRBV24-1
j_call: TRBJ2-1
clone_size: NA
d_call: TRBD2
cdr3_aa: CATSDLRAGGRNEQFF
cdr3_nt: TGTGCCACCAGTGATTTGCGAGCGGGAGGGAGGAATGAGCAGTTCTTC

v_call: TRBV6-6
j_call: TRBJ2-7
clone_size: NA
d_call: NA
cdr3_aa: CASSYYYSYEQYF
cdr3_nt: TGTGCCAGCAGTTACTATTACTCCTACGAGCAGTACTTC

v_call: TRBV7-2
j_call: TRBJ2-7
clone_size: NA
d_call: TRBD2
cdr3_aa: CASSSGLAGAGEQYF
cdr3_nt: TGTGCCAGCAGCTCCGGTTTAGCGGGAGCAGGCGAGCAGTACTTC

v_call: TRBV3-1/TRBV3-2
j_call: TRBJ2-1
clone_size: NA
d_call: TRBD1
cdr3_aa: CASSRTGNNEQFF
cdr3_nt: TGTGCCAGCAGCCGGACAGGGAACAATGAGCAGTTCTTC

v_call: TRBV12-1
j_call: TRBJ2-5
clone_size: NA
d_call: NA
cdr3_aa: CASSFRRAAGGSVETQYF
cdr3_nt: TGTGCCAGCAGCTTTCGTAGGGCGGCAGGCGGGTCGGTCGAGACCCAGTACTTC

v_call: TRBV27
j_call: TRBJ2-1
clone_size: NA
d_call: NA
cdr3_aa: CASSLSYINEQFF
cdr3_nt: TGTGCCAGCAGTTTATCATACATTAATGAGCAGTTCTTC

v_call: TRBV11-2
j_call: TRBJ1-2
clone_size: NA
d_call: TRBD1
cdr3_aa: CASSLGTGGYTF
cdr3_nt: TGTGCCAGCAGCCTCGGGACAGGAGGCTACACCTTC

v_call: TRBV19
j_call: TRBJ2-7
clone_size: NA
d_call: TRBD2
cdr3_aa: CASTGLAGGYEQYF
cdr3_nt: TGTGCCAGTACAGGACTAGCGGGAGGATACGAGCAGTACTTC